Shown below are 3 T cell receptor beta chains from a single sample sequenced in a study of regulatory T cells in long-lasting Graves disease. CDR3-region Arm-PCR and iRepertoire HTBI primers produced the TCR beta libraries. TCRdb itself ran the multiplex PCR reads through MiXCR, one entry per CDR3 protein. The data contain over 200,000 distinct CDR3 sequences, around 20% of them singletons. Time point in this sample: newly diagnosed GD, antithyroid drugs for less than 3 months. From PBMCs, RNA was extracted and then used to make the TCR library. Sequencing used peripheral blood mononuclear cells (PBMCs), obtained at new diagnosis, from a patient treated with antithyroid drugs. The receptor set was obtained from a female donor with Graves disease.

This clonotype was recorded at least ten times. This chain joins TRBV18 and TRBJ1-1; 8 positions agree with TRBD1. The germline CDR1 and CDR2 sequences are KGHSH and LQKENI. This CDR3 is 15 amino acids long. Germline trimming cut 3 bases from V and 5 bases from J; bases unmatched to any gene: 8. CDR3 coding DNA: TGTGCCAGCTCACCGGACAGGGTTCAGTGGACTGAAGCTTTCTTT. It is translated as CASSPDRVQWTEAFF.

This clonotype has a count of ten or more. V usage is TRBV18 and J usage is TRBJ2-7; TRBD2 matches at 10 bases. CDR1 is KGHSH and CDR2 is LQKENI in the germline V gene. This CDR3 is 15 amino acids long. Trimming at V came to 3 bases and at J to 3 bases, leaving 5 bases not matched to a gene. The CDR3 nucleotides read TGTGCCAGCTCACCCGGGACTAGCGACGACTACGAGCAGTACTTC. This gives the protein CASSPGTSDDYEQYF.

This clonotype came up a few times. One base away lies a much larger clone, so this may be a sequencing read error. The chain links TRBV2 to TRBJ2-2; TRBD2 is a possible D gene (5 bases). From germline, CDR1 is SNHLY and CDR2 FYNNEI. CDR3 length: 11 residues. For the CDR3, the DNA is TGTGCCAGCAGGGGGTCCGGGGAGCTGCTTTTT. It is translated as CASRGSGELLF.